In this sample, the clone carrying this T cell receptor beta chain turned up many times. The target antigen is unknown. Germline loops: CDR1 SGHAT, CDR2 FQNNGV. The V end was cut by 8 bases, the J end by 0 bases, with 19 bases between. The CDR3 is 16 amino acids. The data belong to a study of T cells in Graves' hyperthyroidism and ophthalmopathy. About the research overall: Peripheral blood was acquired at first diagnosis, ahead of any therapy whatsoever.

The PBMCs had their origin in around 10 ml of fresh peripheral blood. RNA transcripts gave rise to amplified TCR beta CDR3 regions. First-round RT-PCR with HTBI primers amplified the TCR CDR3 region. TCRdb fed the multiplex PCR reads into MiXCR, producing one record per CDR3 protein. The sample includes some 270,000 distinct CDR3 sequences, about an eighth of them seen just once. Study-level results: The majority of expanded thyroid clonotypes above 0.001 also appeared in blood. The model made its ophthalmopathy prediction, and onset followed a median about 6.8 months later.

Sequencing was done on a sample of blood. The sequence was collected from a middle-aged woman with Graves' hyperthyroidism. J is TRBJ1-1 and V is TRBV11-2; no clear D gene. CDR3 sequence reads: CASSFPLGGMNTEAFF. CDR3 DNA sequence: TGTGCCAGCTCCTTCCCGCTGGGAGGGATGAACACTGAAGCTTTCTTT.